This T cell receptor beta chain was identified during a study of cytomegalovirus exposure and HLA in healthy donors (dated by TCRdb to about 2017). Regarding the complete study: An earlier analysis of several hundred of the donors reported approximately 300 Gb of sequence data and 117 million unique TCR beta sequences obtained from about 170 million T cells. Approximately 310 gigabases of sequencing data and tens of millions of unique TCR sequences were included in an early release covering under 650 HLA-typed donors. The study aimed to test whether signatures of past pathogen exposure could be identified by cataloging public T cell receptors. In the later analysis, no new phenotypic data were used to find candidate immune exposures; instead, reliance was placed on TCR beta sequences and their occurrence across donors. Using immunosequencing, the study profiled T cell repertoires from 666 subjects and related those repertoires to cytomegalovirus serostatus. To predict cytomegalovirus infection status, the study combined high-throughput TCR immunosequencing, statistical association of individual TCRs with disease status, and machine learning. Four or five DR-DQ haplotypes were handled as single units for association and clustering, since linkage in the cohort was strong. A later genetic analysis took genome-wide SNP genotypes for about 65% of the 666 donors and used that subset as a discovery cohort. To decide whether each TCR beta V gene segment behaved as functional or pseudogenic, an earlier analysis of 587 of the donors relied on high-throughput TCR beta sequencing. A later analysis re-analyzed previously published TCR beta repertoires from approximately 700 donors and added high-resolution HLA genotyping to study TCR occurrence patterns. Of the 350 to 450 genotyped donors, over 70% fell in the genetic ancestry cluster associated with self-reported Caucasian donors. Typing coverage differed by locus: A, B, C, DRB1 and DQB1 were typed in roughly 629-640 donors, DQA1 in roughly 500, DPA1 in 600 to 610, and DPB1 in roughly 450. Donor age, sex, ethnicity and CMV serostatus were compiled together with the repertoire data. In addition to the first cohort of roughly 670 subjects, a separate validation cohort of 120 different subjects was used. HLA typing covered class I and class II loci at four-digit resolution. All discovery cohort repertoires had been generated using a single sequencing platform. Across some 400 genotyped donors of the cohort, an average of roughly 230,000 unique TCR beta nucleotide sequences per donor were sequenced, and approximately 17% of those sequences were non-productive.

The cohort consisted of 666 healthy bone marrow donors. At the time of sampling, every cohort member was nominally healthy, though immune exposures that went unrecorded were likely present. The donor was CMV seronegative and belonged to the group of 380 or so seronegative cohort members. A peripheral blood sample was provided by each donor, and peripheral blood mononuclear cells were used for TCR beta sequencing. The Qiagen DNeasy Blood Extraction Kit was used to extract genomic DNA from the blood cell samples. Receptor amplification or capture employed the immunoSEQ multiplex PCR assay. The multiplex PCR relied on a mix of 60 forward primers for TCR Vbeta segments and 13 reverse primers for TCR Jbeta segments. The CDR3 region of rearranged TCR beta genes was amplified from genomic DNA with a multiplex PCR assay. The Illumina HiSeq System was used to sequence the amplified TCR beta libraries as 87-base-pair reads. In the authors' own workflow: A later analysis tallied around 82 million unique TCR beta chains across the 666 repertoires, and approximately 9.9 million of those chains were shared by two or more donors. Raw reads were error-corrected and collapsed into unique sequences by a nearest-neighbor algorithm in which closely related sequences were merged to remove PCR and sequencing errors. Alignment of CDR3 sequences to IMGT reference sequences was used to assign V, D and J gene segments. Each retained sequence needed at least a six-nucleotide match to both a V gene segment and a J gene segment. A rearrangement was called productive if the CDR3 had no stop codons and remained in frame with V and J, and every other rearrangement was called non-productive. Following IMGT convention, CDR3 was defined as the stretch from the second conserved V-encoded cysteine up to the conserved J-encoded phenylalanine. Sequences without an unambiguous match to a single V gene segment were excluded from the earlier analysis of 500 to 700 of the donors. An earlier analysis of about 590 of the donors classified V segments as functional when productive rearrangements were above 56.7% and as segregating when the standard deviation between donors was above 5%. To diagnose cytomegalovirus status from the catalog of TCR beta chain sequences, a statistical classification framework was built. In a later analysis, TCR nucleotide sequences were compared against IMGT/GENE-DB human TR gene sequences so that V and J genes could be assigned. Using the TCRdist pipeline, a later analysis assigned CDR3 sequences along with most-parsimonious VDJ recombination scenarios. In a later analysis, every TCR beta chain was defined by the combination of its CDR3 amino acid sequence and its V-gene family, and reads without a unique V-gene family were dropped. In a later analysis, several hundred highly shared, low-generation-probability nucleotide sequences were removed to address suspected cross-contamination and a sequencing artifact. For each public chain, a later analysis derived a clonal expansion index from normalized ranks of inferred template counts within each repertoire. Generation probabilities in a later analysis came from a VDJ recombination model fitted to out-of-frame rearrangements, and those results were checked against IGoR. In a later analysis, TCR-TCR, TCR-HLA and TCR-CMV co-occurrence was scored with hypergeometric tests, and a repertoire-size bias correction was applied to TCR pairs. To estimate false discovery rates, a later analysis permuted the HLA or CMV assignments 20 times. In a later analysis, co-occurring TCRs were grouped using DBSCAN, and TCRdist sequence similarity was added for clustering within HLA-allele-positive subsets. For co-occurrence clustering, repertoires with fewer than 30,000 or more than 120,000 public chains were excluded, along with four to six repertoires with anomalous nucleotide sharing. Sourced from immuneACCESS, this table was stored by TCRdb with only in-frame sequences that have V and J called. A share of the clones is absent; for the studies checked, an unresolved V gene accounts for under half, and the remainder has no known explanation. The DNA was the basis for D and trimming; V, J and clone size are from that table. This sample comprises 100,000 to 120,000 clones, 82% of them detected only once. Jointly, the top ten make up roughly 2.5% of the sample.

A note on this clone: Its antigen is still unknown. No qualities accompany the bases; no much larger clone lies one base away.

Trimming accounts for 1 base at V and 0 bases at J, while the number of junction bases matched to no gene is 2. From the cysteine up to the phenylalanine, the CDR3 has a length of 15 residues. Here the CDR3 DNA is all that survives: 45 bases in frame from base 1. According to the germline V gene, CDR1 reads SGHTA and CDR2 reads FQGNSA. What the work shows at the level of the full study, not this receptor alone: Immune exposure information for the cohort was limited to CMV serostatus. A group of highly shared sequence variants was considered likely to be a technical artifact of the sequencing pipeline. Three of the identified cytomegalovirus-associated TCR beta chains were confirmed in vitro to be specific for cytomegalovirus antigens. Linkage disequilibrium might explain the correlated functional status among segregating V segments, but an unknown experimental factor could not be excluded. In both the original and validation cohorts, the classifier was reported to diagnose cytomegalovirus status with high specificity and sensitivity. It was suggested by the authors that the approach could potentially be generalized to other disease states and immunological phenotypes. Assigning TCR associations to individual alleles was difficult when HLA alleles, especially DR and DQ, strongly co-occurred. Because the 87-base-pair reads could not distinguish some IMGT-functional V segments, including TRBV6-2 and TRBV6-3, those segments were excluded. Compared with equally common non-associated chains, HLA-associated TCR beta chains in a later analysis were more clonally expanded and had lower generation probabilities. A total of 164 TCR beta chains were listed by the study as associated with cytomegalovirus. Several of the top co-occurrence clusters appeared to be linked to parvovirus B19, influenza, CMV and Epstein-Barr virus, according to a later analysis. An association between a missense DCLRE1C variant and V-gene and J-gene trimming of TCR beta chains was found in a later genetic analysis and replicated in an independent cohort. In this cohort, only TCR beta chains were sequenced, and detectable features were limited by the absence of alpha or paired-chain data. Compared with the approximately 710-donor mean, donors in an Asian-associated ancestry cluster had fewer N-insertions in productive TCRs, according to a later genetic analysis. A further reported finding was that TCR beta sequences accurately predicted the HLA-A and HLA-B alleles for most subjects in the first cohort. A later analysis associated about 18,000 TCR beta sequences with specific HLA alleles at a false discovery rate of 0.05. Because counts were too low, roughly 16 rarely observed V segments, including chromosome 9 orphons, were excluded from the earlier analysis of some 540 of the donors. Because HLA typing was unavailable for some donors at each locus, only the typed subset was used in association tests. According to a later analysis, TCR association rates differed among HLA loci, with DRB1 alleles showing the most associated TCRs and HLA-C alleles showing the fewest. According to a later analysis, most CMV-associated TCR beta chains appeared to be HLA-restricted, and the HLA associations seemed to be driven largely by CMV exposure. Presence/absence analyses assumed roughly uniform sequencing depth across donors, an assumption that may not hold. In an earlier analysis of around 600 of the donors, most TCR beta V segments were observed in productive rearrangements about 90% or about 30% of the time, broadly matching IMGT annotations. Most TCR sequences were observed very rarely across donors, whereas some public TCRs were present in many individuals.

This clonotype was obtained from a woman under 30 in good health and CMV-seronegative. The rearranged chain carries TRBV7-2 and TRBJ1-1, with TRBD1 matching 7 junction bases. The sample taken for sequencing was PBMCs. For the CDR3, the sequence is CASSLGGTVNTEAFF. The DNA reads TGTGCCAGCAGCTTAGGCGGGACAGTGAACACTGAAGCTTTCTTT. With all but the CDR3 taken from the reference TRBV7-2 and TRBJ1-1 genes, the full variable domain is: GAGVSQSPSNKVTEKGKDVELRCDPISGHTALYWYRQSLGQGLEFLIYFQGNSAPDKSGLPSDRFSAERTGGSVSTLTIQRTQQEDSAVYLCASSLGGTVNTEAFFGQGTRLTVV.